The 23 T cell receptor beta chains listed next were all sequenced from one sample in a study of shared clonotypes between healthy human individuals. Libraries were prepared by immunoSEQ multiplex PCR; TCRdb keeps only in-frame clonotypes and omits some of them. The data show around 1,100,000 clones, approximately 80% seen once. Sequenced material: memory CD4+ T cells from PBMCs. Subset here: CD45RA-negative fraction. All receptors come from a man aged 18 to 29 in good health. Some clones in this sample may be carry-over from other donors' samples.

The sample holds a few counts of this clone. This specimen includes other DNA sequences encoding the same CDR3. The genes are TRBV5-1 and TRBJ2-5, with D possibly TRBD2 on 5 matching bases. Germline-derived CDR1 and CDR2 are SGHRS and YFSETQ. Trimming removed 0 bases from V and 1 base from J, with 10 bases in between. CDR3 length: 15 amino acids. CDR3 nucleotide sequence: TGCGCCAGCAGCTTGGCGGGAACCTCCCAAGAGACCCAGTACTTC. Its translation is CASSLAGTSQETQYF.

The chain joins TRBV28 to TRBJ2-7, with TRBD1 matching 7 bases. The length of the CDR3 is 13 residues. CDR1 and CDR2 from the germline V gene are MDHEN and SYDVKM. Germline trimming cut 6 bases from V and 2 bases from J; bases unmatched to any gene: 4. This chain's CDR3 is CASRPTGTYEQYF. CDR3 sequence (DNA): TGTGCCAGCAGACCGACAGGGACCTACGAGCAGTACTTC.

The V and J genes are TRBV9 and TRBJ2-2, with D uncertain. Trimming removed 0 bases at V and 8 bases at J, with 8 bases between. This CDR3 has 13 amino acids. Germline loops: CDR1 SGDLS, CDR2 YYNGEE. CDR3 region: CASSVVPFGELFF. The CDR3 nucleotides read TGTGCCAGCAGCGTAGTACCATTTGGGGAGCTGTTTTTT.

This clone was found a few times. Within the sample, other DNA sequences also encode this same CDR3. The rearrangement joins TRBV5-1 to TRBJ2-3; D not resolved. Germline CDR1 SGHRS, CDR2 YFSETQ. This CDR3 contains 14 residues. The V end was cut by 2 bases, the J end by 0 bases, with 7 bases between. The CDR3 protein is CASSFGGSTDTQYF. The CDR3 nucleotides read TGCGCCAGCAGCTTTGGTGGAAGCACAGATACGCAGTATTTT.

The chain's CDR3 is CASSPTGQSGYTF. The CDR3 DNA sequence: TGTGCCAGCAGTCCGACCGGACAGTCTGGCTACACCTTC. The chain has TRBV2 and TRBJ1-2; D is possibly TRBD1 (6 bases). Germline V gene data show CDR1 as SNHLY and CDR2 as FYNNEI. This CDR3 region has 13 residues. Trimming left V 5 bases short and J 7 bases short, with 14 bases between.

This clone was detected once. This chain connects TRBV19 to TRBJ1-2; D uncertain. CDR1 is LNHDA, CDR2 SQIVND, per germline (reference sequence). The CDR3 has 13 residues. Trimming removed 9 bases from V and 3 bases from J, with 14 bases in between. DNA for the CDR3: TGTGCCAGCCACCCCCGTCGCTACTATGGCTACACCTTC. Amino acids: CASHPRRYYGYTF.

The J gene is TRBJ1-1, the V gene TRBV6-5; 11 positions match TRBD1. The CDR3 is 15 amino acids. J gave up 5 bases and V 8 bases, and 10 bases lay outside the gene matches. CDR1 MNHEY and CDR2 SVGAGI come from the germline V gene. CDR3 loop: CASFPPGTGGTEAFF. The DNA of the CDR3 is TGTGCCAGCTTCCCGCCCGGGACAGGGGGGACTGAAGCTTTCTTT.

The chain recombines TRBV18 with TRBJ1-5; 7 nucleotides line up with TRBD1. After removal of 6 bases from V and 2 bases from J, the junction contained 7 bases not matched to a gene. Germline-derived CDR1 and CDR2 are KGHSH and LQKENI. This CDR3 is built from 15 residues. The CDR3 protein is CASSLLDRGNQPQHF. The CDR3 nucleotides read TGTGCCAGCTCCCTGCTCGACAGGGGCAATCAGCCCCAGCATTTT.

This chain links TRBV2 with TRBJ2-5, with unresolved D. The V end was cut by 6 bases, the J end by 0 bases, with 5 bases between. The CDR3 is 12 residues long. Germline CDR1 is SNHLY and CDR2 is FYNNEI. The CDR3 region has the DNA TGTGCCAGCAGGGACGACCAAGAGACCCAGTACTTC. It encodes CASRDDQETQYF. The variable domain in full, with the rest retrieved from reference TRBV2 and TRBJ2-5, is EPEVTQTPSHQVTQMGQEVILRCVPISNHLYFYWYRQILGQKVEFLVSFYNNEISEKSEIFDDQFSVERPDGSNFTLKIRSTKLEDSAMYFCASRDDQETQYFGPGTRLLVL.

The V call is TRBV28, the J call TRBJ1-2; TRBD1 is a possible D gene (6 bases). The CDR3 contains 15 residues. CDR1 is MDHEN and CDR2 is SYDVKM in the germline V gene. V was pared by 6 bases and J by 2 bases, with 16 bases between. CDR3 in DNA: TGTGCCAGCAGCGGGAGGACAGATGGAAACTATGGCTACACCTTC. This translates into CASSGRTDGNYGYTF.

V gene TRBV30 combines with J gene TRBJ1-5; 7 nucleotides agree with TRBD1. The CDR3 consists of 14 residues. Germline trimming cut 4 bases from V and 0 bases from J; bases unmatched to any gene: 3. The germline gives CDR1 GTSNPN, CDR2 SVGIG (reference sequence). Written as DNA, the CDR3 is TGTGCCTGGACAGGGGGTCCTAGCAATCAGCCCCAGCATTTT. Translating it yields CAWTGGPSNQPQHF.

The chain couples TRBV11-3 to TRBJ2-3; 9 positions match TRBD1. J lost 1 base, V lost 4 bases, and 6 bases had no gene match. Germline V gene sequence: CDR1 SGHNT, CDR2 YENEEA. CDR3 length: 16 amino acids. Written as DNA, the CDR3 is TGTGCCAGCAGCTCCGGGGACAGGGACGGCACAGATACGCAGTATTTT. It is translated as CASSSGDRDGTDTQYF.

The CDR3 loop is CASSEGHWETQYF. The CDR3 DNA is TGTGCCAGCAGTGAGGGGCATTGGGAGACCCAGTACTTC. J is TRBJ2-5 and V is TRBV2; weak D call: TRBD1 (5 bases). Germline CDR1 SNHLY, CDR2 FYNNEI. V lost 3 bases and J lost 5, with 10 bases in between. The CDR3 loop spans 13 amino acids. The entire variable domain, with the rest obtained from reference TRBV2 and TRBJ2-5, is as follows: EPEVTQTPSHQVTQMGQEVILRCVPISNHLYFYWYRQILGQKVEFLVSFYNNEISEKSEIFDDQFSVERPDGSNFTLKIRSTKLEDSAMYFCASSEGHWETQYFGPGTRLLVL.

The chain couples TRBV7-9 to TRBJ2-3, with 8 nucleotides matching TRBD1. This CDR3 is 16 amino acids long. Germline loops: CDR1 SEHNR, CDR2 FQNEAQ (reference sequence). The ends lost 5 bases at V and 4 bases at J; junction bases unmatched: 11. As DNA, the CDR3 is TGTGCCAGCAGCATCGGGACAGGTGGGAGTGCAGATACGCAGTATTTT. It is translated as CASSIGTGGSADTQYF.

The CDR3 region has the DNA TGTGCCAGCAGCCAAGGGGAGGGTGAGCAGTACTTC. Translated, it gives CASSQGEGEQYF. The rearrangement uses TRBV14 and TRBJ2-7, with 7 bases that match TRBD2. CDR1 and CDR2 (germline): SGHDN, FVKESK. CDR3 length: 12 amino acids. V shed 1 base, J shed 7 bases, and the junction held 1 base outside the gene matches.

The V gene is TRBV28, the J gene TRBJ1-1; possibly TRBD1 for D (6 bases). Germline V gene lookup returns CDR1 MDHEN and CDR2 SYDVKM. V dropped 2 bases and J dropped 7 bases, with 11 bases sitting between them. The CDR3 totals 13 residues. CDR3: CASSLTDSIEAFF. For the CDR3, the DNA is TGTGCCAGCAGTTTAACGGACAGTATTGAAGCTTTCTTT.

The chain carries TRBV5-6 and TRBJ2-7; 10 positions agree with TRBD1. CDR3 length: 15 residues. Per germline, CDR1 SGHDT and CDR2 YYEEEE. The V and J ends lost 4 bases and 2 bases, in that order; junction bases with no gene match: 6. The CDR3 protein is CASSPGTGEAYEQYF. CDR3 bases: TGTGCCAGCAGCCCCGGGACAGGGGAGGCCTACGAGCAGTACTTC.

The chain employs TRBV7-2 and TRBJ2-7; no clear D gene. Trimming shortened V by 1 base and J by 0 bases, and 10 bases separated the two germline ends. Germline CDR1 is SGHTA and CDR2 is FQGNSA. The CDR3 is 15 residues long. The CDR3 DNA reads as TGTGCCAGCAGCTTAGGGAGTGTGAACTCCTACGAGCAGTACTTC. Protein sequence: CASSLGSVNSYEQYF.

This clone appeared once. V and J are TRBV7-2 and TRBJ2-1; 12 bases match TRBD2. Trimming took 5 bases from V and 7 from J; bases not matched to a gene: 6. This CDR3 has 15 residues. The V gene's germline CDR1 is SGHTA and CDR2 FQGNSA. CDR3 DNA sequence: TGTGCCAGCAGCGTGACTAGCGGGAGATGGAATGAGCAGTTCTTC. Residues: CASSVTSGRWNEQFF.

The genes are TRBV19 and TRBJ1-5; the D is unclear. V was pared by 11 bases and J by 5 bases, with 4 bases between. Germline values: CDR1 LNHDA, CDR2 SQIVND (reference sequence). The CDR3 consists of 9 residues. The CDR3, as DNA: TGTGCCCAAGATCAGCCCCAGCATTTT. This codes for CAQDQPQHF.

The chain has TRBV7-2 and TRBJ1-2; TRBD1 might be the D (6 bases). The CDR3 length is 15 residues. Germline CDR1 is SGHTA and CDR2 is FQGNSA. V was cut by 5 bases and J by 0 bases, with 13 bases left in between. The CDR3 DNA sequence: TGTGCCAGCAGCGAAAACAGGGCCGCTAACTATGGCTACACCTTC. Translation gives CASSENRAANYGYTF. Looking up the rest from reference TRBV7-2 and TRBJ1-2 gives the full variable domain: GAGVSQSPSNKVTEKGKDVELRCDPISGHTALYWYRQSLGQGLEFLIYFQGNSAPDKSGLPSDRFSAERTGGSVSTLTIQRTQQEDSAVYLCASSENRAANYGYTFGSGTRLTVV.

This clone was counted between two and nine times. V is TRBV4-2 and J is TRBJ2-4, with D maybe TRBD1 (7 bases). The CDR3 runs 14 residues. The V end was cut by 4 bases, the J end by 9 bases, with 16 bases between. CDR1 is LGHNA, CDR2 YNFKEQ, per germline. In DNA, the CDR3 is TGTGCCAGCAGCCTGGAGGGGGCGCCTTCCATTCAGTACTTC. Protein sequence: CASSLEGAPSIQYF.

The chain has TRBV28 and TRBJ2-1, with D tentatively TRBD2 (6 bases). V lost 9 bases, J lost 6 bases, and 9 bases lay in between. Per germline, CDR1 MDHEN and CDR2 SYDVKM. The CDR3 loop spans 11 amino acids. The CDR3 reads CASFGGNEQFF. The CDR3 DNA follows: TGTGCCAGTTTCGGGGGCAATGAGCAGTTCTTC.